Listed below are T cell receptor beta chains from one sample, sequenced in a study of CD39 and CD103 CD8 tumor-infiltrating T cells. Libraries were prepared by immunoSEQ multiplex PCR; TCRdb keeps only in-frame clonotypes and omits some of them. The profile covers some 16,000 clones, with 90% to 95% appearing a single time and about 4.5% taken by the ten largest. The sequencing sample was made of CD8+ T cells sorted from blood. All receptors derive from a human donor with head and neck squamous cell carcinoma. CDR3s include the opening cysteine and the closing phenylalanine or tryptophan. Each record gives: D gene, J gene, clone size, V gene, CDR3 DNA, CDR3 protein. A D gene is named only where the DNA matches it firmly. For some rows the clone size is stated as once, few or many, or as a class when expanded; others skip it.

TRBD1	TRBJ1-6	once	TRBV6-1	TGTGCCAGCAGGGACAGGTTAGGTTCACCCCTCCACTTT	CASRDRLGSPLHF
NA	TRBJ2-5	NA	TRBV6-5	TGTGCCAGCAGTTACGAGACGGGGGGCCTGGAGACCCAGTACTTC	CASSYETGGLETQYF
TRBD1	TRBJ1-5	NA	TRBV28	TGTGCCAGCACTCATAGGGGGCTGGGCAATCAGCCCCAGCATTTT	CASTHRGLGNQPQHF
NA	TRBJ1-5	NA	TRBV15	TGTGCCACCAGCACCGAGCTGGAATCGAAGCCCCAGCATTTT	CATSTELESKPQHF
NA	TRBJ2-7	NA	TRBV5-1	TGCGCCAGCAGCCCGGGCAGAACCTACGAGCAGTACTTC	CASSPGRTYEQYF
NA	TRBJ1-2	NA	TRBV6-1	TGTGCCAGCGAGATTTTCTATGGCTACACCTTC	CASEIFYGYTF
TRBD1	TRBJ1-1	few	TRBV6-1	TGTGCCACAGGGGGCGCGGTCACTGAAGCTTTCTTT	CATGGAVTEAFF
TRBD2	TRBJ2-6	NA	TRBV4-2	TGTGCCAGCAGCCAAGGGACTAGCGGGGGATACTCTGGGGCCAACGTCCTGACTTTC	CASSQGTSGGYSGANVLTF
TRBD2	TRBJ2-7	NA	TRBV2	TGTGCCGTGACCGGGGGGGACTCCTACGAGCAGTACTTC	CAVTGGDSYEQYF
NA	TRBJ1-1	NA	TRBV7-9	TGTGCCAGCAGGATGACGAACACTGAAGCTTTCTTT	CASRMTNTEAFF
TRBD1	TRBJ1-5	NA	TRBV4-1	TGCGCCAGCAGCCAGAGACAGGGGGCGATAAATCAGCCCCAGCATTTT	CASSQRQGAINQPQHF
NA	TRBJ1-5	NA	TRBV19	TGTGCCAGTAGTATAGAAGGTTATCAGCCCCAGCATTTT	CASSIEGYQPQHF
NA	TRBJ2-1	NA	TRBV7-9	TGTGCCAGCAGCCAAGGGGAGAGGGAGATTGGGCAGTTCTTC	CASSQGEREIGQFF
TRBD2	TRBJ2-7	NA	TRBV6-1	TGTGCCAGCAGTGAAAGTGCGGGGGACCACTACGAGCAGTACTTC	CASSESAGDHYEQYF
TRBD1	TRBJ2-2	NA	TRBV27	TGTGCCAGCAGTATCGGGACAGGGCGGACCGGGGAGCTGTTTTTT	CASSIGTGRTGELFF
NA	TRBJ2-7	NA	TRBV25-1	TGTGCCAGCAGTGTCGGAGTTGGCTACGAGCAGTACTTC	CASSVGVGYEQYF
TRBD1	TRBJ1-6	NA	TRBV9	TGTGCCAGCAGCATTCCCGGGACAGATCTCCACTTT	CASSIPGTDLHF
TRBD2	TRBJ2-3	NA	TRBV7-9	TGTGCCAGCAGCTTTCTAGCGGGGGGCACAGATACGCAGTATTTT	CASSFLAGGTDTQYF
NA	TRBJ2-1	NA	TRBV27	TGTGCCAGCAGTTTATATTGGCCCTCCAGGGGATACAATGAGCAGTTCTTC	CASSLYWPSRGYNEQFF
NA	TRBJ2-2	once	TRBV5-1	TGCGCCAGCAGCCTGAACACCGGGGAGCTGTTTTTT	CASSLNTGELFF
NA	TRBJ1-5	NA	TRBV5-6	TGTGCCAGCAGCTTAATGAGGGCAGAAGATCAGCCCCAGCATTTT	CASSLMRAEDQPQHF
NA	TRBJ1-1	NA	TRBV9	TGTGCCAGCAGCGTGCTAGGAGACACTGAAGCTTTCTTT	CASSVLGDTEAFF
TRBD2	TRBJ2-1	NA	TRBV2	TGTGCCAGCAGTGAGGGGGAGGGTTCGGACAATGAGCAGTTCTTC	CASSEGEGSDNEQFF
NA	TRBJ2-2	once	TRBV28	TGTGCCAGCAGTCCGCCGGGGCTGGGCACCGGGGAGCTGTTTTTT	CASSPPGLGTGELFF
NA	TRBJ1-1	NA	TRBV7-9	TGTGCCAGCAGCTTAGGGTTTCTTGGAGGGAACACTGAAGCTTTCTTT	CASSLGFLGGNTEAFF
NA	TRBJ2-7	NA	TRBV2	TGTGCCAGCCGTTGGGCTGCGGATGTTACCTACGAGCAGTACTTC	CASRWAADVTYEQYF
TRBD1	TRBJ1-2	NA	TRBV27	TGTGCCAGCAGAGTCTCCGGGACAGCTAGGTTTCACTATGGCTACACCTTC	CASRVSGTARFHYGYTF
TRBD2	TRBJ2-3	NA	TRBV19	TGTGCCAGTAGACCCGGACTAGCGGGGAGCACAGATACGCAGTATTTT	CASRPGLAGSTDTQYF
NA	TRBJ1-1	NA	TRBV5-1	TGCGCCAGCAGCTCGTGGTTGAACACTGAAGCTTTCTTT	CASSSWLNTEAFF
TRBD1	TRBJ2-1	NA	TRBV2	TGTGCCAGCAGTCCCGGGACAGGGGTCAACTACAATGAGCAGTTCTTC	CASSPGTGVNYNEQFF
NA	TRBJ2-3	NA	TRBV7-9	TGTGCCAGCAGCTTAGGGGTGCTCCCCACAGATACGCAGTATTTT	CASSLGVLPTDTQYF
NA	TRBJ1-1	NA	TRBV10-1	TGCGCCAGCAGTGAGTCGATCTTCGGCAGGGGCACTGAAGCTTTCTTT	CASSESIFGRGTEAFF